One T cell receptor beta chain is described in this entry. Its antigen is as yet unknown. The sample is drawn from a study of shared clonotypes between healthy human individuals. The wider study: The study enrolled a couple of women and a few men aged 18 to 49. Used for every donor were three CD4 naive, three CD4 memory, two CD8 naive and one CD8 memory plate. Study outcomes and limitations: Clonotypes that were shared across a few donors made up 4% to 6% of naive CD4 clonotypes.

Several immunoSEQ plates held equal portions of the genomic DNA taken from each subset. Repertoires were generated with immunoSEQ multiplex PCR, while TCRdb's copy carries only in-frame clones and drops some. The data contain 2 million to 3 million clones, approximately 93% of them singletons. The receptor was derived from a man between 18 and 35 years old in good health. Some clones in this sample may be carry-over from other donors' samples. The source material was naive CD4+ T cells from PBMCs. Subset here: CD45RA+ positively selected.

CDR3 sequence reads: CASSPSGNTDTQYF. CDR3 in DNA: TGTGCCAGCAGCCCTAGCGGAAACACAGATACGCAGTATTTT. The genes are TRBV5-4 and TRBJ2-3; 7 bases fit TRBD2. The germline V gene has CDR1 SGHNT and CDR2 YYREEE (reference sequence). CDR3 length: 14 amino acids. Trimming took 4 bases from V and 2 from J; bases not matched to a gene: 4.